The entry below describes one T cell receptor (beta chain). The data were taken from a study of blood T cell repertoires in COVID-19. This CDR3 is built from 13 residues. V was shortened by 5 bases and J by 4 bases, with 12 bases between the two germline ends. Germline loops: CDR1 SGDLS, CDR2 YYNGEE. The assay was immunoSEQ multiplex PCR, and TCRdb's table has in-frame clones only and misses some. The data hold some 57,000 clones, with 86% observed a single time. The clonotype comes from a woman older than 75 with acute or convalescent COVID-19. Input material: peripheral blood. The chain recombines TRBV9 with TRBJ1-2; TRBD1 might be the D (5 bases). The CDR3 reads CASSETVGYGYTF. The CDR3, as DNA: TGTGCCAGCAGTGAGACAGTGGGCTATGGCTACACCTTC. The full variable domain, completed using reference TRBV9 and TRBJ1-2, is DSGVTQTPKHLITATGQRVTLRCSPRSGDLSVYWYQQSLDQGLQFLIQYYNGEERAKGNILERFSAQQFPDLHSELNLSSLELGDSALYFCASSETVGYGYTFGSGTRLTVV.